The T cell receptor (beta chain) described here comes from a study of T cell changes during pregnancy in multiple sclerosis. Trimming at V came to 2 bases and at J to 0 bases, leaving 13 bases not matched to a gene. The CDR3 spans 20 residues. Germline V gene sequence: CDR1 PRHDT, CDR2 FYEKMQ (reference sequence). Libraries were prepared by immunoSEQ multiplex PCR; TCRdb keeps only in-frame clonotypes and omits some of them. There are more than 80,000 clones in the sample; 90% to 95% occur only once, and 0.85% to 1.2% lies in the top ten. The clonotype originates from a female donor with multiple sclerosis, enrolled in a pregnancy study. Sequenced material: peripheral blood, taken in the second trimester of pregnancy. The chain has TRBV13 and TRBJ2-6, with 7 bases fitting TRBD2. The CDR3 bases are TGTGCCAGCAGCTTATACGGCTTCCTCGGGAGGCTCTCTGGGGCCAACGTCCTGACTTTC. It codes for CASSLYGFLGRLSGANVLTF.